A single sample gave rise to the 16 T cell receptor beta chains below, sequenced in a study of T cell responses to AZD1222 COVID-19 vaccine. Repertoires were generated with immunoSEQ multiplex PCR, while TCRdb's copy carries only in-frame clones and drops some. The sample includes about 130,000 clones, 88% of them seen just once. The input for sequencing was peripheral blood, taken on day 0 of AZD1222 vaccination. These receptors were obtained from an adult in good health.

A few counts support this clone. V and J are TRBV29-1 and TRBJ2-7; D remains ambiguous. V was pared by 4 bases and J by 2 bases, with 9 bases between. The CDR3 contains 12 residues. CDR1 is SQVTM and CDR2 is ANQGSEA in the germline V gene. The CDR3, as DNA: TGCAGCGTTGCGCACAGCACCTACGAGCAGTACTTC. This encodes CSVAHSTYEQYF.

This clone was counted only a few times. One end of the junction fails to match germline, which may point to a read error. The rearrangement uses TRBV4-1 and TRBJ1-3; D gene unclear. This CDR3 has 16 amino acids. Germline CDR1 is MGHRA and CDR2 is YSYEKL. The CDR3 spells CASSQAWMGSGNTIYF. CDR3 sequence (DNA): TGCGCCAGCAGTCAAGCATGGATGGGCTCTGGAAACACCATATATTTT.

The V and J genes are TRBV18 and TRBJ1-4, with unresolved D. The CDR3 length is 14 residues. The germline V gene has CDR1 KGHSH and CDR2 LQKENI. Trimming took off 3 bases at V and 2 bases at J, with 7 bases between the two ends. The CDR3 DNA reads TGTGCCAGCTCACCTGGGATGACTAATGAAAAACTGTTTTTT. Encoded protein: CASSPGMTNEKLFF.

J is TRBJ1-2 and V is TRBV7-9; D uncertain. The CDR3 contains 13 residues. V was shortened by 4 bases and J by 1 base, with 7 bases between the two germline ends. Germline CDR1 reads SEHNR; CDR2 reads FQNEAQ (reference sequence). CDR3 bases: TGTGCCAGCAGCTACGACGGTAACTATGGCTACACCTTC. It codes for CASSYDGNYGYTF.

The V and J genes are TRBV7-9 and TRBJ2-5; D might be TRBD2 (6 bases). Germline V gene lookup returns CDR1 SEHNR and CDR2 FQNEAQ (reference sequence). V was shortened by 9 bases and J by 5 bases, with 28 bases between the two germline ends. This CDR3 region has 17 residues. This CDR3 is CASSPPTGRERGETQYF. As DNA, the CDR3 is TGTGCCAGTAGCCCCCCCACGGGACGGGAACGGGGGGAGACCCAGTACTTC.

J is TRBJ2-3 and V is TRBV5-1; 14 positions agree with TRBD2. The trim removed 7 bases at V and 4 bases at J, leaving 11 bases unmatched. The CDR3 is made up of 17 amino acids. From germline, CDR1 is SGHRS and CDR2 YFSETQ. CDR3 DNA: TGCGCCAGCTGCCGACTAGCGGGGGGGCTTAGGGCAGATACGCAGTATTTT. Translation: CASCRLAGGLRADTQYF.

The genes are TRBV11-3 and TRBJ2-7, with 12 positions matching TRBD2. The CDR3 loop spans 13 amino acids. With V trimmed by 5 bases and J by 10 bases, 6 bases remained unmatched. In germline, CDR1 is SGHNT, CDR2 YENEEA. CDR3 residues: CASSAASGGAQYF. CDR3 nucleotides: TGTGCCAGCAGCGCGGCTAGCGGGGGGGCCCAGTACTTC.

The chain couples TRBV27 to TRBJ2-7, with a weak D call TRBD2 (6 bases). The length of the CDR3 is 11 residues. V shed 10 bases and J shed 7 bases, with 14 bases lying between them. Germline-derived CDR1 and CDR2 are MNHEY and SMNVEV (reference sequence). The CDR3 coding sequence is TGTGCCACCTACCGTGGGAGGGAGCAGTACTTC. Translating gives CATYRGREQYF.

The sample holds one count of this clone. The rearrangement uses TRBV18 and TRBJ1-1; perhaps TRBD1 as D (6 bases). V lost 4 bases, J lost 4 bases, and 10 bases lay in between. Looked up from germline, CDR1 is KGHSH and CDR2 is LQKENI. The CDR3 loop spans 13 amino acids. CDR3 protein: CASSRQGGTEAFF. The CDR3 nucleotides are TGTGCCAGCTCACGTCAAGGGGGCACTGAAGCTTTCTTT.

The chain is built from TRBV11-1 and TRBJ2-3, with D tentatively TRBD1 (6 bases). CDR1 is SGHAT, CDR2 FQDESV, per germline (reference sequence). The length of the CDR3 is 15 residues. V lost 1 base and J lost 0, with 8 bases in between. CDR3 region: CASSLERGSTDTQYF. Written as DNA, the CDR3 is TGTGCCAGCAGCTTAGAGAGGGGGAGCACAGATACGCAGTATTTT.

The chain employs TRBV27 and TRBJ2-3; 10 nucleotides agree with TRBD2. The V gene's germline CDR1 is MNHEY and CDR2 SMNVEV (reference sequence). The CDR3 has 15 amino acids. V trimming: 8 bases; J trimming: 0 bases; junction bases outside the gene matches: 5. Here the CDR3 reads CASGLADASTDTQYF. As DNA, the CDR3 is TGTGCCAGCGGACTAGCGGATGCTAGCACAGATACGCAGTATTTT.

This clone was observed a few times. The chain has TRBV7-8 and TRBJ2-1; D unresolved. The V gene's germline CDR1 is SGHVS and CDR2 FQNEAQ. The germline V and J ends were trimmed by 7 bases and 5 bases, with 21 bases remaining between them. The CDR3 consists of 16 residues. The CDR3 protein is CASTTPVAGLHNEQFF. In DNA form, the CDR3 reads TGTGCCAGCACTACCCCCGTTGCAGGCCTCCACAATGAGCAGTTCTTC.

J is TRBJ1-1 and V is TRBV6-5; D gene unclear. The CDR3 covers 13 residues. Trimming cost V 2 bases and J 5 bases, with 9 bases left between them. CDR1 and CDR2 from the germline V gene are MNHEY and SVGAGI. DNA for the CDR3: TGTGCCAGCAGTTACATGGGTGCAACTGAAGCTTTCTTT. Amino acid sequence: CASSYMGATEAFF.

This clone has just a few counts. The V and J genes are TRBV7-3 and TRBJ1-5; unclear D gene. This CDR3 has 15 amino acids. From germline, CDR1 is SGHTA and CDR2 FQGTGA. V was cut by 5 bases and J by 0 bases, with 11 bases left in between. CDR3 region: CASSTTGYSNQPQHF. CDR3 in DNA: TGTGCCAGCAGCACTACGGGTTATAGCAATCAGCCCCAGCATTTT. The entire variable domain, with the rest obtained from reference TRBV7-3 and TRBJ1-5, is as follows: GAGVSQTPSNKVTEKGKYVELRCDPISGHTALYWYRQSLGQGPEFLIYFQGTGAADDSGLPNDRFFAVRPEGSVSTLKIQRTERGDSAVYLCASSTTGYSNQPQHFGDGTRLSIL.

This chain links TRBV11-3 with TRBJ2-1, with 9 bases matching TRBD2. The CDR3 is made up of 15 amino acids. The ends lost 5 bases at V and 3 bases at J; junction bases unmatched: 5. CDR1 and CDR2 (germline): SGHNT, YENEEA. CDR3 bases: TGTGCCAGCAGCGTCCCTAGCGGGGTCTACAATGAGCAGTTCTTC. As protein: CASSVPSGVYNEQFF.

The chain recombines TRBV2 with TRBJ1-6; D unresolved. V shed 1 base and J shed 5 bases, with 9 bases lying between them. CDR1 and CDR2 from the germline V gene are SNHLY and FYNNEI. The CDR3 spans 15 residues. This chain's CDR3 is CASSEDGRNNSPLHF. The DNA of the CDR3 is TGTGCCAGCAGTGAAGATGGGAGAAATAATTCACCCCTCCACTTT.